This paragraph reports one TCR beta chain. The sample holds a few counts of this clonotype. No antigen is known for it. No quality values exist for individual bases; no much larger clone is one base distant. The data were obtained in a study of T cells in Graves' hyperthyroidism and ophthalmopathy (dated by TCRdb to the late 2010s). The study in broad terms: Peripheral blood samples were taken at initial diagnosis, before any treatment was given. According to the paper, TCR Vbeta CDR3 sequencing was carried out on over 130 peripheral blood samples, which came from 40 to 45 ophthalmopathy, approximately 72 hyperthyroidism and approximately 17 progressor patients. Prospective prediction of ophthalmopathy was tested in an independent validation cohort of 18 hyperthyroidism patients and some 17 patients who later progressed to ophthalmopathy. In several Graves' hyperthyroidism patients, the study also compared T-cell repertoires from thyroid tissue with T-cell repertoires from blood. For training and testing, the 95 to 100 patients in the discovery cohort were randomly divided in a 7:3 ratio. After blood sampling, hyperthyroidism patients were treated with methimazole at a starting dose of 30 mg daily, and ophthalmopathy patients were treated with high-dose intravenous methylprednisolone. A discovery cohort of roughly 96 patients, approximately 44 with Graves' ophthalmopathy and 57 with stable Graves' hyperthyroidism, was used to find distinguishing TCR V-J signatures.

In the ophthalmopathy patients, disease was moderately to severely active, with a Clinical Activity Score of 3 or more, a NOSPECS grade of 4 or more, and a duration of less than 3 months. Patients with uncontrolled infections, other autoimmune diseases, pregnancy or lactation were excluded. Clinical symptoms, serum thyroxine and TRAb, thyroid ultrasound, and orbital computed tomography formed the basis for the diagnoses. PBMCs were isolated from 8 to 10 ml of fresh peripheral blood by Ficoll-Paque density gradient centrifugation. Total RNA was extracted using Trizol reagent, and RNA quality was assessed on an Agilent 2100 Bioanalyzer. Spanning cysteine to phenylalanine, the CDR3 consists of 15 amino acids. The only DNA kept is the CDR3, 45 bases in frame from the first base. V and J are truncated by 0 bases and 3 bases respectively, leaving an intervening sequence of 12 bases. The germline V gene supplies CDR1 SGDLS and CDR2 YYNGEE.

Overall study results and their limits: In cross-validation, a model built on a 13 V-J signature told ophthalmopathy apart from stable hyperthyroidism with 87.88% sensitivity and approximately 84% specificity, and in testing the same model reached 80%/75%. No statistical method was used to set the sample size in advance, and investigators knew the group allocation. In validation, the model predicted progression to ophthalmopathy a median of approximately 6.6 months before onset, with about 70% sensitivity and around 76% specificity. Most expanded thyroid clonotypes (frequency above 0.001) were also found in blood, which suggests that blood repertoires may mirror thyroid immune responses.

The TCR beta CDR3 regions were amplified from RNA transcripts. For the first round of RT-PCR on the TCR CDR3, the HTBI primer set was used together with the Qiagen OneStep RT-PCR kit. Libraries were constructed in a second round of multiplex PCR, after which size selection and purification were performed. The libraries were sequenced on an Illumina HiSeq2000 using paired-end 100 bp reads. In the authors' own workflow: SOAPnuke was used to process the raw data, with reads discarded if the reads contained adapters or uncalled bases, had a mean Phred below 15, or lacked an exact constant-primer or identifier match. High-quality paired reads were merged using COPE v1.2.5, and each unique nucleotide sequence was defined as a clonotype. Clonotypes were aligned to IMGT TRBV, TRBD and TRBJ reference segments using MiTCR v1.1. The analysis included only V-J combinations with a frequency above 0.0001, which together covered around 99% of the repertoires. A TCS score was defined as the ratio between F50 (clonal expansion) and ExV (chaos), using BLOSUM62-based TCRdist between CDR3 peptides within each V-J. Welch's t-statistics and random forest reduced some 510 V-J features to 10 to 15, which were used in a naive Bayes classifier (R e1071). TCRdb ran its own pipeline on the public reads, namely fastp trimming at Q25 and MiXCR clone calling, and kept in-frame beta chains. Every CDR3 protein is listed once, alongside the most common genes and DNA of its rows. It is TCRdb's table, rather than the study itself, that gives the V and J calls and clone size. Within this sample are hundreds of thousands of distinct CDR3 sequences, with approximately 19% of them counted one time only. The ten biggest clones cover about 35% of the sample.

Material for sequencing was blood. The TCR originated in a man aged 50 or older with Graves' ophthalmopathy. Recombination linked TRBV9 to TRBJ1-1, with the D gene call left open. The CDR3 region reads CASSVGGVMDTEAFF. At the DNA level, the sequence is TGTGCCAGCAGCGTAGGGGGAGTTATGGACACTGAAGCTTTCTTT.